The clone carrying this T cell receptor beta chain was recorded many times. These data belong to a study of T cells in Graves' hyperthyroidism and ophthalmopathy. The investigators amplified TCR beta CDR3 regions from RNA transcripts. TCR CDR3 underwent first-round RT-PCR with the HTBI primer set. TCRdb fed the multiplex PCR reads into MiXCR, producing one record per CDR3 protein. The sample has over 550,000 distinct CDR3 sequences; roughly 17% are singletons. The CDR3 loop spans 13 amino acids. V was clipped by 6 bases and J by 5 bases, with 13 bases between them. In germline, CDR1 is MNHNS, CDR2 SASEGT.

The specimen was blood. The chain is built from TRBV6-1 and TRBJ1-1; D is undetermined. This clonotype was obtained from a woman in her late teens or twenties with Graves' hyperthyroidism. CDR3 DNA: TGTGCCAGCAGCCAGATGACGCGGACTGAAGCTTTCTTT. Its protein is CASSQMTRTEAFF.